This is a list of T cell receptor beta chains from one sample in a study of STAT5B mutations in CD4+ large granular lymphocyte leukemia. Clones were read by immunoSEQ multiplex PCR, and TCRdb kept only the in-frame ones, dropping some. The table lists tens of thousands of clones, around 85% of them singletons. The material sequenced was CD4+ T cells from blood buffy coats. The receptor set was obtained from a human donor in good health. Both conserved end residues are part of each CDR3. The D gene is left open where the match is weak. A row's size may be missing; if present it is once, few, many or a size class.

v_gene: TRBV11-3
j_gene: TRBJ1-2
d_gene: .
abundance: once
CDR3nt: TGTGCCAGCAGCCAAACCCTACAGGGTTTGAGGGGCTACACCTTC
CDR3aa: CASSQTLQGLRGYTF

v_gene: TRBV19
j_gene: TRBJ1-5
d_gene: TRBD1
abundance: .
CDR3nt: TGTGCCAGTAGTGCCGGACAGGGGGCGATTCAGCCCCAGCATTTT
CDR3aa: CASSAGQGAIQPQHF

v_gene: TRBV28
j_gene: TRBJ2-5
d_gene: .
abundance: .
CDR3nt: TGTGCCAGCCGAACAGGGATGAAGACCCAGTACTTC
CDR3aa: CASRTGMKTQYF

v_gene: TRBV10-3
j_gene: TRBJ1-4
d_gene: .
abundance: .
CDR3nt: TGTGCCATCAGTGGAGGGGCGGACGAAAAACTGTTTTTT
CDR3aa: CAISGGADEKLFF

v_gene: TRBV28
j_gene: TRBJ1-2
d_gene: .
abundance: .
CDR3nt: TGTGCCAGCAGTGCGCAGGGAAAGGATGTTTATGGCTACACCTTC
CDR3aa: CASSAQGKDVYGYTF

v_gene: TRBV30
j_gene: TRBJ2-1
d_gene: .
abundance: once
CDR3nt: TGTGCCCGTTCGAACAACAATGAGCAGTTCTTC
CDR3aa: CARSNNNEQFF

v_gene: TRBV9
j_gene: TRBJ1-3
d_gene: .
abundance: .
CDR3nt: TGTGCCAGCAGCGTAGCCCCGCCGGGGGCAATTGGAAACACCATATATTTT
CDR3aa: CASSVAPPGAIGNTIYF

v_gene: TRBV2
j_gene: TRBJ1-5
d_gene: .
abundance: .
CDR3nt: TGTGCCAGCCGACAGGTTAGCAATCAGCCCCAGCATTTT
CDR3aa: CASRQVSNQPQHF

v_gene: TRBV7-2
j_gene: TRBJ1-5
d_gene: .
abundance: .
CDR3nt: TGTGCCAGCAGCTTTTCCAGGGTGGGCAATCAGCCCCAGCATTTT
CDR3aa: CASSFSRVGNQPQHF

v_gene: TRBV9
j_gene: TRBJ1-1
d_gene: .
abundance: .
CDR3nt: TGTGCCAGCAGCCCCCATGCGGGGTCTCCTGAAGCTTTCTTT
CDR3aa: CASSPHAGSPEAFF

v_gene: TRBV7-2
j_gene: TRBJ2-1
d_gene: .
abundance: .
CDR3nt: TGTGCCAGCACCCCGGGACGTTCTAACAATGAGCAGTTCTTC
CDR3aa: CASTPGRSNNEQFF

v_gene: TRBV30
j_gene: TRBJ1-2
d_gene: TRBD1
abundance: .
CDR3nt: TGTGCCTGGGCCTCCGGGACAGGGGGCGCCTACACCTTC
CDR3aa: CAWASGTGGAYTF

v_gene: TRBV6-5
j_gene: TRBJ2-1
d_gene: TRBD2
abundance: .
CDR3nt: TGTGCCAGCAGTTACGGGCTTGGGGGGGGGAATGAGCAGTTCTTC
CDR3aa: CASSYGLGGGNEQFF

v_gene: TRBV4-1
j_gene: TRBJ2-3
d_gene: .
abundance: .
CDR3nt: TGCGCCAGCAGCCAAAGTCCCGATGCAGATACGCAGTATTTT
CDR3aa: CASSQSPDADTQYF

v_gene: TRBV7-8
j_gene: TRBJ1-6
d_gene: TRBD1
abundance: .
CDR3nt: TGTGCCAGCAGTAAGGCCGCGTCTTTTCAGGGGGCATCACCCCTCCACTTT
CDR3aa: CASSKAASFQGASPLHF

v_gene: TRBV5-5
j_gene: TRBJ1-5
d_gene: .
abundance: .
CDR3nt: TGTGCCAGCAGCTTGGAGGGGGGCGGTCAGCCCCAGCATTTT
CDR3aa: CASSLEGGGQPQHF

v_gene: TRBV9
j_gene: TRBJ1-6
d_gene: .
abundance: few
CDR3nt: TGTGCCAGCAGCGTACATCACAGTGCTGATAATTCACCCCTCCACTTT
CDR3aa: CASSVHHSADNSPLHF

v_gene: TRBV19
j_gene: TRBJ1-5
d_gene: .
abundance: few
CDR3nt: TGTGCCAGTACCCCAGGGGAGCGGCAGCCCCAGCATTTT
CDR3aa: CASTPGERQPQHF

v_gene: TRBV19
j_gene: TRBJ2-1
d_gene: TRBD1
abundance: .
CDR3nt: TGTGCCAGTACCCTGACAGGGATCGGTAATGAGCAGTTCTTC
CDR3aa: CASTLTGIGNEQFF

v_gene: TRBV19
j_gene: TRBJ1-1
d_gene: .
abundance: .
CDR3nt: TGTGCCAGTAGTAGCAGGGGTTTGATGAACACTGAAGCTTTCTTT
CDR3aa: CASSSRGLMNTEAFF

v_gene: TRBV7-6
j_gene: TRBJ2-1
d_gene: TRBD1
abundance: .
CDR3nt: TGTGCCAGCAGCTTAGACGACAGGGGCTACAATGAGCAGTTCTTC
CDR3aa: CASSLDDRGYNEQFF

v_gene: TRBV23-1
j_gene: TRBJ1-5
d_gene: .
abundance: .
CDR3nt: TGCGCCAGCAGTCGAAAAGGGCCTGGATCCAATCAGCCCCAGCATTTT
CDR3aa: CASSRKGPGSNQPQHF

v_gene: TRBV5-1
j_gene: TRBJ2-3
d_gene: .
abundance: .
CDR3nt: TGCGCCAGCAGCTTGAACTCGAGGGGTACAGATACGCAGTATTTT
CDR3aa: CASSLNSRGTDTQYF

v_gene: TRBV9
j_gene: TRBJ2-3
d_gene: TRBD2
abundance: .
CDR3nt: TGTGCCAGCAGCGTAGCGGCGGGAGCGACAGATACGCAGTATTTT
CDR3aa: CASSVAAGATDTQYF

v_gene: TRBV11-2
j_gene: TRBJ1-1
d_gene: .
abundance: .
CDR3nt: TGTGCCAGCATCCCCTTATCATGGGGGGCTGAAGCTTTCTTT
CDR3aa: CASIPLSWGAEAFF

v_gene: TRBV9
j_gene: TRBJ1-1
d_gene: .
abundance: .
CDR3nt: TGTGCCAGCAGCGTTGACAGGAACACTGAAGCTTTCTTT
CDR3aa: CASSVDRNTEAFF

v_gene: TRBV5-4
j_gene: TRBJ2-2
d_gene: .
abundance: .
CDR3nt: TGTGCCAGCAGTCACAGAAGCACCGGGGAGCTGTTTTTT
CDR3aa: CASSHRSTGELFF

v_gene: TRBV5-8
j_gene: TRBJ2-7
d_gene: TRBD2
abundance: .
CDR3nt: TGTGCCAGCAGGACCCCGGGACTAGCCTACGAGCAGTACTTC
CDR3aa: CASRTPGLAYEQYF

v_gene: TRBV18
j_gene: TRBJ1-5
d_gene: .
abundance: .
CDR3nt: TGTGCCAGCTCACCCTCTGGTTATAGCAATCAGCCCCAGCATTTT
CDR3aa: CASSPSGYSNQPQHF

v_gene: TRBV10-1
j_gene: TRBJ2-2
d_gene: TRBD1
abundance: .
CDR3nt: TGCGCCAGCAGTGAGTTGTGGACAGGGGCTAAAAACACCGGGGAGCTGTTTTTT
CDR3aa: CASSELWTGAKNTGELFF

v_gene: TRBV11-2
j_gene: TRBJ1-4
d_gene: .
abundance: .
CDR3nt: TGTGCCAGCAGCGACGCAACCTGGGGGGGAAATGAAAAACTGTTTTTT
CDR3aa: CASSDATWGGNEKLFF

v_gene: TRBV2
j_gene: TRBJ2-7
d_gene: TRBD1
abundance: few
CDR3nt: TGTGCCAGCAGTGAACAGGGGGCTATCTACGAGCAGTACTTC
CDR3aa: CASSEQGAIYEQYF

v_gene: TRBV19
j_gene: TRBJ1-2
d_gene: .
abundance: .
CDR3nt: TGTGCCAGTAGTCGATCGGGGTCCGGCTACACCTTC
CDR3aa: CASSRSGSGYTF

v_gene: TRBV19
j_gene: TRBJ1-4
d_gene: TRBD1
abundance: .
CDR3nt: TGTGCCAGTAAGGGGACAGCAACTAATGAAAAACTGTTTTTT
CDR3aa: CASKGTATNEKLFF

v_gene: TRBV28
j_gene: TRBJ2-3
d_gene: .
abundance: .
CDR3nt: TGTGCCAGCAGTTTAAGGACAACCTACACAGATACGCAGTATTTT
CDR3aa: CASSLRTTYTDTQYF

v_gene: TRBV6-6
j_gene: TRBJ1-1
d_gene: .
abundance: .
CDR3nt: TGTGCCAGCAGTTACTTGTCAATGAACACTGAAGCTTTCTTT
CDR3aa: CASSYLSMNTEAFF

v_gene: TRBV10-3
j_gene: TRBJ2-2
d_gene: .
abundance: .
CDR3nt: TGTGCCATCGGGTCTGGATACGCGAACACCGGGGAGCTGTTTTTT
CDR3aa: CAIGSGYANTGELFF

v_gene: TRBV19
j_gene: TRBJ1-5
d_gene: .
abundance: .
CDR3nt: TGTGCCAGTAGTATCCCTCGCCGGGAGCAGAATCAGCCCCAGCATTTT
CDR3aa: CASSIPRREQNQPQHF

v_gene: TRBV9
j_gene: TRBJ2-7
d_gene: .
abundance: few
CDR3nt: TGTGCCAGCAGCGTAGTCCCGAGTACCGCCTACGAGCAGTACTTC
CDR3aa: CASSVVPSTAYEQYF

v_gene: TRBV7-2
j_gene: TRBJ2-3
d_gene: TRBD2
abundance: once
CDR3nt: TGTGCCAGCAGCCTTGGTATAGCGGGGAGCACAGATACGCAGTATTTT
CDR3aa: CASSLGIAGSTDTQYF

v_gene: TRBV7-3
j_gene: TRBJ2-3
d_gene: .
abundance: .
CDR3nt: TGTGCCAGCAGCGGAGGGCCTTACACAGATACGCAGTATTTT
CDR3aa: CASSGGPYTDTQYF

v_gene: TRBV10-3
j_gene: TRBJ1-1
d_gene: TRBD1
abundance: .
CDR3nt: TGTGCCATCAGTGGAGGGGACAGGGGCCAACGTGAAGCTTTCTTT
CDR3aa: CAISGGDRGQREAFF

v_gene: TRBV28
j_gene: TRBJ1-2
d_gene: .
abundance: .
CDR3nt: TGTGCCAGCAGTTTACCCGACAGGGGCTACACCTTC
CDR3aa: CASSLPDRGYTF

v_gene: TRBV6-4
j_gene: TRBJ1-6
d_gene: .
abundance: once
CDR3nt: TGTGCCAGCAGGCAACGGGGGCTATCATCCTATAATTCACCCCTCCACTTT
CDR3aa: CASRQRGLSSYNSPLHF

v_gene: TRBV20-1
j_gene: TRBJ2-1
d_gene: .
abundance: .
CDR3nt: TGCAGTGCTAGAGACAATGAGCAGTTCTTC
CDR3aa: CSARDNEQFF